The TCR beta chain under discussion was sequenced for a study of blood T cell repertoires in COVID-19. For the study at large: Sites in the United States, Italy and Spain provided acute and convalescent COVID-19 samples. PBMCs, B-cell-depleted T cells, or T cells were the source of the cDNA or gDNA that made up the material.

Original analysis: Amplification from reference gene primers served as the basis for estimated nucleated cell counts. Measured with immunoSEQ multiplex PCR; TCRdb has only the in-frame clones, and not every one. That table furnishes V, J and clone size, whereas the DNA furnished D and trimming. The sample includes tens of thousands of clones, over 65% seen only once; the top ten take around 5%. Looked up from germline, CDR1 is MNHNS and CDR2 is SASEGT. V was trimmed by 1 base and J by 8 bases, leaving 20 bases between them. The length of the CDR3 is 16 residues. Sequences were obtained from peripheral blood. The sequence derives from a man aged 50 to 60 with active or convalescent COVID-19. The chain carries TRBV6-1 and TRBJ1-1; perhaps TRBD1 as D (6 bases). CDR3 loop: CASSEGAGAAMGEAFF. The CDR3 nucleotides are TGTGCCAGCAGTGAAGGGGCAGGGGCCGCGATGGGGGAAGCTTTCTTT.